Shown below are 13 T cell receptor beta chains from a single sample sequenced in a study of glioma-infiltrating T cells. TCR alpha and beta CDR3 regions were amplified from RNA using iRepertoire nested multiplex PCR. MiXCR, run by TCRdb on the multiplex PCR reads, gives a single entry per CDR3 protein. The repertoire holds roughly 100,000 distinct CDR3 sequences, with 29% as singletons. Material: glioma tissue, nonneoplastic brain tissue, or PBMCs (not recorded which). These receptors all come from a human donor with low-grade glioma or glioblastoma, undergoing nonglioma brain surgery, or in good health (not recorded which).

The rearrangement joins TRBV29-1 to TRBJ1-2, with D possibly TRBD1 on 5 matching bases. Trimming stripped 7 bases from V and 8 bases from J, with 14 bases between. Germline V lookup: CDR1 SQVTM, CDR2 ANQGSEA. The CDR3 is 11 amino acids. This chain's CDR3 is CSGWARGGYTF. CDR3 DNA sequence: TGCAGCGGTTGGGCCCGGGGCGGCTACACCTTC.

The chain carries TRBV11-2 and TRBJ1-1, with D possibly TRBD1 on 6 matching bases. The CDR3 loop spans 11 amino acids. Germline CDR1 reads SGHAT; CDR2 reads FQNNGV. Trimming took off 2 bases at V and 8 bases at J, with 6 bases between the two ends. The CDR3 region is CASSLTGEAFF. The CDR3 nucleotides read TGTGCCAGCAGCTTAACAGGGGAAGCTTTCTTT.

The rearrangement links TRBV12-3 or TRBV12-4 to TRBJ1-1, with TRBD1 identical over 7 bases. After removal of 6 bases from V and 4 bases from J, the junction contained 8 bases not matched to a gene. This CDR3 has 14 amino acids. The CDR3 protein is CASRVKGGGTEAFF. In DNA form, the CDR3 reads TGTGCCAGCAGGGTCAAAGGGGGCGGCACTGAAGCTTTCTTT.

The table lists this clonotype with many counts. The chain employs TRBV20-1 and TRBJ1-6; weak D call: TRBD1 (6 bases). The CDR3 is made up of 15 amino acids. CDR1 and CDR2 (germline): DFQATT, SNEGSKA (reference sequence). Between the trimmed V and J ends, which lost 5 bases and 7 bases, there was a span of 18 bases. CDR3 region: CSAFRAGDTNSPLHF. In nucleotides, the CDR3 is TGCAGTGCTTTCCGGGCTGGGGACACGAATTCACCCCTCCACTTT.

The chain is built from TRBV19 and TRBJ1-2; D perhaps matches TRBD1 (5 bases). The ends were cut back, 7 bases at V and 1 base at J, with 16 bases in the middle. The germline CDR1 and CDR2 sequences are LNHDA and SQIVND (reference sequence). This CDR3 is 15 amino acids long. CDR3 residues: CASTKYTGVNYGYTF. CDR3 DNA sequence: TGTGCCAGTACAAAGTATACAGGAGTTAACTATGGCTACACCTTC.

The rearrangement joins TRBV3-1 to TRBJ1-1; D is undetermined. Between the trimmed V and J ends, which lost 0 bases and 3 bases, there was a span of 5 bases. The V gene's germline CDR1 is LGHDT and CDR2 YNNKEL (reference sequence). The CDR3 sequence is 13 residues long. For the CDR3, the DNA is TGTGCCAGCAGCCAAGAAGAGTACACTGAAGCTTTCTTT. Translating it yields CASSQEEYTEAFF.

A word on this clonotype: A read error is possible here, since a much larger clone lies one base away. The chain carries TRBV6-6 and TRBJ2-1; D is unclear. Per germline, CDR1 MNHNY and CDR2 SVGAGI (reference sequence). Trimming took off 4 bases at V and 3 bases at J, with 16 bases between the two ends. The CDR3 totals 16 residues. The CDR3, as DNA: TGTGCCAGCAGTTCGCATAACGAAGCCTTCTACAATGAGCAGTTCTTC. Translated, it gives CASSSHNEAFYNEQFF.

In its sample, this clonotype was seen many times. The chain is built from TRBV6-1 and TRBJ1-6; D possibly corresponds to TRBD1 (5 bases). Trimming removed 3 bases at V and 9 bases at J, with 12 bases between. The CDR3 totals 14 residues. The germline gives CDR1 MNHNS, CDR2 SASEGT. The CDR3 DNA follows: TGTGCCAGCAGTGAGAGGGGCAGGGTTTCACCCCTCCACTTT. Translating gives CASSERGRVSPLHF.

Turning to this clonotype: Because the CDR3 is missing its conserved closing phenylalanine or tryptophan, this is likely a read error. This CDR3 is CASSLQGRHTEAFL. The CDR3 DNA reads TGTGCCAGCAGTTTGCAGGGGAGGCACACTGAAGCTTTCCTT. The V gene is TRBV12-3 or TRBV12-4, the J gene TRBJ1-1, with a possible D match to TRBD1 (6 bases). The V end was cut by 3 bases, the J end by 3 bases, with 11 bases between. CDR3 size: 14 residues.

In its sample, this clonotype was seen many times. The V call is TRBV2, the J call TRBJ2-5; D gene unclear. The germline V gene encodes CDR1 SNHLY and CDR2 FYNNEI. Trimming pared 4 bases from V and 4 bases from J, leaving 7 bases between. The CDR3 consists of 12 residues. The CDR3 DNA sequence: TGTGCCAGCAGTGTATGGGGAGAGACCCAGTACTTC. Protein product: CASSVWGETQYF.

The chain links TRBV18 to TRBJ1-2, with 7 positions matching TRBD1. CDR1 KGHSH and CDR2 LQKENI come from the germline V gene. The V gene end was trimmed by 6 bases and the J gene end by 8 bases; junction bases not matched to a gene: 3. This CDR3 region has 11 residues. CDR3 sequence reads: CASSQGGGYTF. The CDR3 DNA follows: TGTGCCAGCTCCCAAGGGGGCGGCTACACCTTC.

In this sample, this clonotype turned up many times. V usage is TRBV28 and J usage is TRBJ1-3; D is undetermined. The CDR3 loop spans 12 amino acids. Trimming pared 3 bases from V and 11 bases from J, leaving 11 bases between. Per the germline V gene, CDR1 is MDHEN and CDR2 is SYDVKM. CDR3 loop: CASSLQADAIYF. CDR3 nucleotide sequence: TGTGCCAGCAGTTTGCAAGCCGACGCCATATATTTT.

This clonotype has at least ten counts. The rearrangement uses TRBV7-2 and TRBJ1-1, with unresolved D. Trimming pared 5 bases from V and 2 bases from J, leaving 12 bases between. Germline lookup yields CDR1 SGHTA and CDR2 FQGNSA. The CDR3 has 14 residues. The CDR3 is CASSPSNSNTEAFF. The CDR3 nucleotides are TGTGCCAGCAGCCCGTCAAACAGCAACACTGAAGCTTTCTTT.